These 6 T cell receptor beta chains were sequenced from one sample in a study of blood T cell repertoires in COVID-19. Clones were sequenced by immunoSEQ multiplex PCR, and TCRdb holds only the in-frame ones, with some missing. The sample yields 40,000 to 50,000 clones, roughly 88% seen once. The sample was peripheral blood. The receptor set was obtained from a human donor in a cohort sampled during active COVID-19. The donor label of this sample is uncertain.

This CDR3 reads CASSYGQGRLQETQYF. The DNA of the CDR3 is TGTGCCAGCAGTTACGGGCAGGGCAGGCTCCAAGAGACCCAGTACTTC. The V gene is TRBV6-2 or TRBV6-3, the J gene TRBJ2-5, with D maybe TRBD1 (5 bases). Germline V gene sequence: CDR1 MNHEY, CDR2 SVGEGT. V was shortened by 2 bases and J by 1 base, with 14 bases between the two germline ends. The CDR3 loop spans 16 amino acids.

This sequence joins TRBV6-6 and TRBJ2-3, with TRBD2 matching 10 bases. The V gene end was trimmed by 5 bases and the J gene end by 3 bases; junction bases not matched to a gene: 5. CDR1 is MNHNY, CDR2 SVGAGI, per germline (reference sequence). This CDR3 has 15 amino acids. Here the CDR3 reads CASSRAGGRTDTQYF. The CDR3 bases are TGTGCCAGCAGTAGAGCGGGGGGGCGAACAGATACGCAGTATTTT.

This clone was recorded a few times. The CDR3 DNA sequence: TGTGCCAGCAGTTATCTCCAAGCATATTACGAGCAGTACTTC. Translated, it gives CASSYLQAYYEQYF. V and J are TRBV28 and TRBJ2-7; D unclear. The CDR3 sequence is 14 residues long. V lost 4 bases and J 4 bases, leaving 14 bases between the germline ends. CDR1 and CDR2 (germline): MDHEN, SYDVKM.

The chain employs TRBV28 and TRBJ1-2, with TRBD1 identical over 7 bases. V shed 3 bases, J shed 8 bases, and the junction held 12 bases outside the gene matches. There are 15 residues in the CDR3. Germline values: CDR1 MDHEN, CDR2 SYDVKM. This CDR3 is CASSLGQLHRRGYTF. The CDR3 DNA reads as TGTGCCAGCAGTTTGGGACAGCTCCATCGACGGGGCTACACCTTC.

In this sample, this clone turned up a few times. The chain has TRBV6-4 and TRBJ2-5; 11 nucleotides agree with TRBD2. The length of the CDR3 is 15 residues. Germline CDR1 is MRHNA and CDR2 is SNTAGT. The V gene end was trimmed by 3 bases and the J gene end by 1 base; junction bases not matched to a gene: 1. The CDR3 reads CASSETSGGQETQYF. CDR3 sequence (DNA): TGTGCCAGCAGTGAAACTAGCGGGGGCCAAGAGACCCAGTACTTC.

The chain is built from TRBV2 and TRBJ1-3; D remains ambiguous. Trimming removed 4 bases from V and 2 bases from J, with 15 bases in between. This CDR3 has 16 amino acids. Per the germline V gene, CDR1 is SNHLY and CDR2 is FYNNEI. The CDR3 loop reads CASSVLLNRAGNTIYF. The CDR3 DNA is TGTGCCAGCAGTGTCCTCCTAAACCGGGCTGGAAACACCATATATTTT.